This TCR beta chain was identified in a study of blood T cell repertoires in COVID-19. In the study overall: Samples taken during acute and convalescent COVID-19 were collected in the United States, Italy and Spain.

The table came from immunoSEQ multiplex PCR; TCRdb's copy has only in-frame clones and leaves some out. Among under 200,000 clones listed, 75% to 90% were seen once. CDR3 size: 12 residues. Germline V lookup: CDR1 SEHNR, CDR2 FQNEAQ (reference sequence). V lost 5 bases to trimming and J lost 8 bases; unmatched junction nucleotides: 4. This receptor was taken from a woman aged 18 to 35 who had recovered from COVID-19. Sequencing input: PBMCs or T cells enriched from blood (not recorded which). The chain combines TRBV7-9 with TRBJ1-2; the match to TRBD1 covers 8 bases. The CDR3 DNA follows: TGTGCCAGCAGCAAGACAGGGGCCGGCTACACCTTC. This codes for CASSKTGAGYTF.